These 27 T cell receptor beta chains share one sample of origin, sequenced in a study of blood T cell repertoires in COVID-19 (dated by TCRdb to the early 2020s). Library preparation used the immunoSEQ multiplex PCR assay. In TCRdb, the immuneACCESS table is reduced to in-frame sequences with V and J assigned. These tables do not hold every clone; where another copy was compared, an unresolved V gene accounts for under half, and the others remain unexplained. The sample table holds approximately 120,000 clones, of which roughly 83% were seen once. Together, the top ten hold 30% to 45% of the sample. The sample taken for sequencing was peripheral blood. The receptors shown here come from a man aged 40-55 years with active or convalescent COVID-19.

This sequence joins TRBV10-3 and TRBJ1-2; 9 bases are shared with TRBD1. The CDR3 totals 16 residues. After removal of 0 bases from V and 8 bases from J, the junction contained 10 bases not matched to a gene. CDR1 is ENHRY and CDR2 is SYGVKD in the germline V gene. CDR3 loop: CAISESSGTGSRGYTF. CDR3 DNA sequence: TGTGCCATCAGTGAGTCCTCCGGGACAGGGTCTAGGGGCTACACCTTC.

The CDR3 nucleotides read TGTGCCAGCAGCTTTTCTCTAGCGGCAGATACGCAGTATTTT. Its protein is CASSFSLAADTQYF. The genes are TRBV7-2 and TRBJ2-3, with 7 bases aligning to TRBD2. V dropped 3 bases and J dropped 4; count of bases not matched to a gene: 4. CDR1 and CDR2 (germline): SGHTA, FQGNSA. The CDR3 contains 14 residues. The complete variable domain, with remaining parts taken from reference TRBV7-2 and TRBJ2-3, reads GAGVSQSPSNKVTEKGKDVELRCDPISGHTALYWYRQSLGQGLEFLIYFQGNSAPDKSGLPSDRFSAERTGGSVSTLTIQRTQQEDSAVYLCASSFSLAADTQYFGPGTRLTVL.

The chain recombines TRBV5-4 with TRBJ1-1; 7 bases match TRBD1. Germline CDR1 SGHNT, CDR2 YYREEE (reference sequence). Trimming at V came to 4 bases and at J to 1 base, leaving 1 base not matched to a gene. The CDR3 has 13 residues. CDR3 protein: CASSRDRNTEAFF. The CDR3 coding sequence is TGTGCCAGCAGCCGGGACAGGAACACTGAAGCTTTCTTT.

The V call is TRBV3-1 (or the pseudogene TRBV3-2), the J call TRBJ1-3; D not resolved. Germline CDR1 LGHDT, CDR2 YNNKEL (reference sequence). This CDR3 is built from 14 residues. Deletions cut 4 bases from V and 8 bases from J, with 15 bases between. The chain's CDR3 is CASSPTGWVDTIYF. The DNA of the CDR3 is TGTGCCAGCAGCCCCACCGGGTGGGTTGACACCATATATTTT.

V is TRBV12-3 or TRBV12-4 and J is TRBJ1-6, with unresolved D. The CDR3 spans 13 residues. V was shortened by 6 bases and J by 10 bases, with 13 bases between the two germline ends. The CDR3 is CASRPSAASPLHF. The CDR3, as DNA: TGTGCCAGCAGACCCTCCGCAGCGTCACCCCTCCACTTT.

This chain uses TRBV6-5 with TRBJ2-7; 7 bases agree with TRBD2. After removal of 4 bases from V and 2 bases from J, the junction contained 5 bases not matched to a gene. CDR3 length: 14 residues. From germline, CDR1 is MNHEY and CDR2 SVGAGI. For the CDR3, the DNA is TGTGCCAGCAGTTCCGTCGCGGGGGCCTACGAGCAGTACTTC. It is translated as CASSSVAGAYEQYF.

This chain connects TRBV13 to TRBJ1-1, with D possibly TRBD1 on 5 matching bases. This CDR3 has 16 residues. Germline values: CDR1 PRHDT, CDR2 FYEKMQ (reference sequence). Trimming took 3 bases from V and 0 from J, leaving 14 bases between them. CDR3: CASSFPRGFLNTEAFF. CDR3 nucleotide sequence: TGTGCCAGCAGCTTCCCAAGGGGATTTTTGAACACTGAAGCTTTCTTT.

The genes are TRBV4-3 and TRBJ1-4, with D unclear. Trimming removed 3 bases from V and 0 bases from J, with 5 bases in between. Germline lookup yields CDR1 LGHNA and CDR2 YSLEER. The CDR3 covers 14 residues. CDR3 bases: TGCGCCAGCAGCCAGAGTTCAACTAATGAAAAACTGTTTTTT. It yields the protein CASSQSSTNEKLFF.

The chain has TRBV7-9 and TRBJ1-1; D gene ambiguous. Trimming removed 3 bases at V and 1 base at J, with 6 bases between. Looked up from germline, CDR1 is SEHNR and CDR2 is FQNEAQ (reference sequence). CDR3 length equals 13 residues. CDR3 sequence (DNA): TGTGCCAGCAGCTTGGAGGAGAACACTGAAGCTTTCTTT. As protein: CASSLEENTEAFF. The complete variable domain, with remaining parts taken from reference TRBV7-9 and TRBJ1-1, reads DTGVSQNPRHKITKRGQNVTFRCDPISEHNRLYWYRQTLGQGPEFLTYFQNEAQLEKSRLLSDRFSAERPKGSFSTLEIQRTEQGDSAMYLCASSLEENTEAFFGQGTRLTVV.

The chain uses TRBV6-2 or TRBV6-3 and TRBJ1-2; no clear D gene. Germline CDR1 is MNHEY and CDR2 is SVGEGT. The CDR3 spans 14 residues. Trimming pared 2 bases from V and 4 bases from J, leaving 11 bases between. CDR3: CASSYEGRSYGYTF. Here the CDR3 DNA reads TGTGCCAGCAGTTACGAGGGTAGGAGCTATGGCTACACCTTC.

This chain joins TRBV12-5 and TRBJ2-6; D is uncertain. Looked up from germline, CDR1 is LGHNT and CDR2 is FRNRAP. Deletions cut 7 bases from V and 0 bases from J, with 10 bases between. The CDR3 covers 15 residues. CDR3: CASVPSGSGANVLTF. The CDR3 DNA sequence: TGTGCTAGTGTCCCCTCGGGCTCTGGGGCCAACGTCCTGACTTTC. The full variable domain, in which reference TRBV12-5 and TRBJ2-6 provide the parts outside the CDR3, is DARVTQTPRHKVTEMGQEVTMRCQPILGHNTVFWYRQTMMQGLELLAYFRNRAPLDDSGMPKDRFSAEMPDATLATLKIQPSEPRDSAVYFCASVPSGSGANVLTFGAGSRLTVL.

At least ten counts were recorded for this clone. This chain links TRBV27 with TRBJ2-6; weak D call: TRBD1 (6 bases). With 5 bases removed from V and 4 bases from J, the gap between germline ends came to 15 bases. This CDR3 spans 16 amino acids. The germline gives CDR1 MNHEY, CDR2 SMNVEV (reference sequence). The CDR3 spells CASSQLQGIGANVLTF. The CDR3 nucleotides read TGTGCCAGCAGTCAACTACAGGGAATAGGGGCCAACGTCCTGACTTTC.

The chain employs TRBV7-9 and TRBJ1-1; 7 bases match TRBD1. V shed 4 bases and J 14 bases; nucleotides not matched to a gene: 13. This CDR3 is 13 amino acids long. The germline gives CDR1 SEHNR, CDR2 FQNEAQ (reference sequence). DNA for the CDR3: TGTGCCAGCAGCTACGACCAGACAGGGCATATCTTCTTT. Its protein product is CASSYDQTGHIFF. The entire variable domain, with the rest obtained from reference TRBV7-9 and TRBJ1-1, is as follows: DTGVSQNPRHKITKRGQNVTFRCDPISEHNRLYWYRQTLGQGPEFLTYFQNEAQLEKSRLLSDRFSAERPKGSFSTLEIQRTEQGDSAMYLCASSYDQTGHIFFGQGTRLTVV.

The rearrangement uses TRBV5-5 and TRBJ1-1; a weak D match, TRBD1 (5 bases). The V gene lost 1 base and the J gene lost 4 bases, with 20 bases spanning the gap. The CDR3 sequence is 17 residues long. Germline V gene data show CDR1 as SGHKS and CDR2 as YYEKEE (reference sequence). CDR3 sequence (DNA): TGTGCCAGCAGCTTGATCTACATGACCGGGGGGAGCACTGAAGCTTTCTTT. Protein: CASSLIYMTGGSTEAFF.

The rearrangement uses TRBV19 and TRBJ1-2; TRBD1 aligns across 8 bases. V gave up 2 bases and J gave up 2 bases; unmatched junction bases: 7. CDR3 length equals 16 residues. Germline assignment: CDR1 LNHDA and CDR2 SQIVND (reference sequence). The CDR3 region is CASSIYPDRANYGYTF. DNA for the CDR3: TGTGCCAGTAGTATATACCCGGACAGGGCCAACTATGGCTACACCTTC.

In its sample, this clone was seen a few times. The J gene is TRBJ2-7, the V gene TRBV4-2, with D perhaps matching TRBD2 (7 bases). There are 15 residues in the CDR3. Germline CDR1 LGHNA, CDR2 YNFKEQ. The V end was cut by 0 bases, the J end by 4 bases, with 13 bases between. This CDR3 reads CASSQDRGGAYEQYF. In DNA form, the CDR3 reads TGTGCCAGCAGCCAAGATAGGGGGGGCGCATACGAGCAGTACTTC.

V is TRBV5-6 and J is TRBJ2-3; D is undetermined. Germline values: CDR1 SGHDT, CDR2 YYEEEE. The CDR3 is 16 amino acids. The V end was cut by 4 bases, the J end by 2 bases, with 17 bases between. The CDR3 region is CASSPPPPDLTDTQYF. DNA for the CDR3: TGTGCCAGCAGCCCCCCCCCGCCAGATCTCACAGATACGCAGTATTTT. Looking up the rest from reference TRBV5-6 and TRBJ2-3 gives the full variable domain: DAGVTQSPTHLIKTRGQQVTLRCSPKSGHDTVSWYQQALGQGPQFIFQYYEEEERQRGNFPDRFSGHQFPNYSSELNVNALLLGDSALYLCASSPPPPDLTDTQYFGPGTRLTVL.

The CDR3 spells CASSSDSHNQPQHF. The CDR3 nucleotides read TGTGCCAGCAGCTCCGACAGTCACAATCAGCCCCAGCATTTT. J is TRBJ1-5 and V is TRBV2, with D possibly matching TRBD1 (5 bases). This CDR3 has 14 residues. Between the trimmed V and J ends, which lost 6 bases and 3 bases, there was a span of 12 bases. Germline assignment: CDR1 SNHLY and CDR2 FYNNEI.

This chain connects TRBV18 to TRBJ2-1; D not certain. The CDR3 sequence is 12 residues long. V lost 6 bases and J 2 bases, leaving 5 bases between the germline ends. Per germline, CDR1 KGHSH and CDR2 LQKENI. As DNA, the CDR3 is TGTGCCAGCTCCCCTCCCTACAATGAGCAGTTCTTC. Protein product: CASSPPYNEQFF.

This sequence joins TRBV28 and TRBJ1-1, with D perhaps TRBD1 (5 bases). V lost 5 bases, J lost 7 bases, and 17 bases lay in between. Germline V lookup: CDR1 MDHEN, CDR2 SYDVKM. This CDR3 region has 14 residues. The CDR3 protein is CASSIPQERGEAFF. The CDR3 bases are TGTGCCAGCAGTATCCCGCAGGAAAGGGGTGAAGCTTTCTTT. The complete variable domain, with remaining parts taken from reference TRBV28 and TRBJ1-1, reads DVKVTQSSRYLVKRTGEKVFLECVQDMDHENMFWYRQDPGLGLRLIYFSYDVKMKEKGDIPEGYSVSREKKERFSLILESASTNQTSMYLCASSIPQERGEAFFGQGTRLTVV.

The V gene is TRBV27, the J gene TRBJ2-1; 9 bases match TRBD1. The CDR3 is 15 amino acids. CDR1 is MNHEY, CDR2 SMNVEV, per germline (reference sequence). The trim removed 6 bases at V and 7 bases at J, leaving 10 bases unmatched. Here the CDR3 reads CASRSPGTGKNEQFF. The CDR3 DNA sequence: TGTGCCAGCAGGTCCCCCGGGACAGGGAAGAATGAGCAGTTCTTC.

The CDR3 region is CASSLKGNPGNSGANVLTF. In DNA, the CDR3 is TGCGCCAGCAGCCTCAAAGGGAACCCGGGGAACTCTGGGGCCAACGTCCTGACTTTC. The chain is built from TRBV4-1 and TRBJ2-6, with a tentative D call TRBD2 (5 bases). Germline assignment: CDR1 MGHRA and CDR2 YSYEKL. The CDR3 has 19 residues. V lost 4 bases, J lost 0 bases, and 19 bases lay in between.

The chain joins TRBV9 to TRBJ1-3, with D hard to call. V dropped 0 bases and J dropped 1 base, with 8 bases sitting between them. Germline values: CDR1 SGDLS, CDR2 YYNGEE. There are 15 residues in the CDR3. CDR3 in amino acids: CASSVGFSSGNTIYF. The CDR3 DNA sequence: TGTGCCAGCAGCGTAGGGTTTAGTTCTGGAAACACCATATATTTT.

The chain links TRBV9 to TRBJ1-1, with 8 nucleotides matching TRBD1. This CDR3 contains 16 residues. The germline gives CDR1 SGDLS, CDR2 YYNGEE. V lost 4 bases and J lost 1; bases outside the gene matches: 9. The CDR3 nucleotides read TGTGCCAGCAGCCCTAGGGGACAGGCCCAGAACACTGAAGCTTTCTTT. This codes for CASSPRGQAQNTEAFF.

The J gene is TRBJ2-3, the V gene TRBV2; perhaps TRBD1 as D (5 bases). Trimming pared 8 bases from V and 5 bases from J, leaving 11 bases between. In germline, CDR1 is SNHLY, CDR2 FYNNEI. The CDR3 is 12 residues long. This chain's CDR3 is CASGRVRDTQYF. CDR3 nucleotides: TGTGCCAGCGGCAGGGTCAGAGATACGCAGTATTTT.

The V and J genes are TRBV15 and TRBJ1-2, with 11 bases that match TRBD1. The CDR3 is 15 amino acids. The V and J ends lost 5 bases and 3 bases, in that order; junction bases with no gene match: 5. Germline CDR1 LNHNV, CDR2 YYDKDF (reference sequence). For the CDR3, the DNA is TGTGCCACCAGCGGACAGGGGGCAGGCGACTATGGCTACACCTTC. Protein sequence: CATSGQGAGDYGYTF.

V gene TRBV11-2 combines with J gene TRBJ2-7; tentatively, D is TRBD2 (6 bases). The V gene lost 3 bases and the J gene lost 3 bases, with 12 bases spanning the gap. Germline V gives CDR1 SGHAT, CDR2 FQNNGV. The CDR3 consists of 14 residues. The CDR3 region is CASSFLSSGYEQYF. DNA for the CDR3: TGTGCCAGCAGCTTTTTGAGTAGCGGCTACGAGCAGTACTTC. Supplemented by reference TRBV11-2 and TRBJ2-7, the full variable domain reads EAGVAQSPRYKIIEKRQSVAFWCNPISGHATLYWYQQILGQGPKLLIQFQNNGVVDDSQLPKDRFSAERLKGVDSTLKIQPAKLEDSAVYLCASSFLSSGYEQYFGPGTRLTVT.